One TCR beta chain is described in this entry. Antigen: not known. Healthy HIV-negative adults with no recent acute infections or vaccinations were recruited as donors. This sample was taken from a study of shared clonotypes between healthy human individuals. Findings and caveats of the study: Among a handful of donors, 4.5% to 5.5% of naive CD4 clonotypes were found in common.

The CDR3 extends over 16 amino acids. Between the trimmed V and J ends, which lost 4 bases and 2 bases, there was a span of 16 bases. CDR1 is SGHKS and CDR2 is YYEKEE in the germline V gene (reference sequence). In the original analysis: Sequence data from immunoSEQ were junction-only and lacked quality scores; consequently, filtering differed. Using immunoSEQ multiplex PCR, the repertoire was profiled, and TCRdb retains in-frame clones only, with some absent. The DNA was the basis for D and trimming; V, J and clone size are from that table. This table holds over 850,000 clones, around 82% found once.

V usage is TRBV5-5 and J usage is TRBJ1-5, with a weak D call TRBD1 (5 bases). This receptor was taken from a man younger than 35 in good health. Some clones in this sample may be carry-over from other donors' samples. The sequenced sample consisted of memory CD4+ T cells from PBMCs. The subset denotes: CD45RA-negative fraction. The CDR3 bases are TGTGCCAGCAGCCCTACACCCCCGGGGGGCAATCAGCCCCAGCATTTT. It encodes CASSPTPPGGNQPQHF.